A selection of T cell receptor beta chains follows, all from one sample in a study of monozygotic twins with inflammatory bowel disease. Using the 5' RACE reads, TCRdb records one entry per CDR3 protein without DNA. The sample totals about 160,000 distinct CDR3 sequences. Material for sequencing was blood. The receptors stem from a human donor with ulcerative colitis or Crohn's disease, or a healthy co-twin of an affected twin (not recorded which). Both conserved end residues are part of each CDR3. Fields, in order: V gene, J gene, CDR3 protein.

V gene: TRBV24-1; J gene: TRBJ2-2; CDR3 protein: CATEPGKRTGELFF
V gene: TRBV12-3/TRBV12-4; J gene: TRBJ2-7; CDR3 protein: CASSQKGFGDVQYF
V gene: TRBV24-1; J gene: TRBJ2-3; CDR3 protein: CATSGEGDTQYF
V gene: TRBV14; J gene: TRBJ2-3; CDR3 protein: CASSRGGVSSTDTQYF
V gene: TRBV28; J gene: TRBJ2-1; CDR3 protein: CASRTQGNEQFF
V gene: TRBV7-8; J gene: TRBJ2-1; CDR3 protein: CASSLSRSYNEQFF
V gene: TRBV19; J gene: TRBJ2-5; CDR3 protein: CASSIKVGSQETQYF
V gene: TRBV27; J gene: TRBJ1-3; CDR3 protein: CASSFTSSGNTIYF
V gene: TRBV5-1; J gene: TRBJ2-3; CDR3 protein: CASSINPLTGALAGVDTQYF
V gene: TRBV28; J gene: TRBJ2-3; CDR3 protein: CASSPDTDTQYF
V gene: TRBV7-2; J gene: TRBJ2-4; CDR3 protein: CASSLEGRGERKNIQYF
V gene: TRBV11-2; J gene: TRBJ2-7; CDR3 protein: CASSLRAESWEQYF
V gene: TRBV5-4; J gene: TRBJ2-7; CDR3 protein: CASSFQTSSSYEQYF
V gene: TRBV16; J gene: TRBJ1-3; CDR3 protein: CASSRFSGFTTDTIYF
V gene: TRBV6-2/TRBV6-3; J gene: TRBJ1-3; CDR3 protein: CASSYSRRQFTSGNTIYF
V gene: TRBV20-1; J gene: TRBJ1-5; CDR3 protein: CSARAPDRTNQPQHF
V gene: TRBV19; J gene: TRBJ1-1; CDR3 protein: CASRTGRGAFF
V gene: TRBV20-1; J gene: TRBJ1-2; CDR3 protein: CSARAPDWGYTF
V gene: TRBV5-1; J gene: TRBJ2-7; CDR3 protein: CASSFSSSAVSYEQYF
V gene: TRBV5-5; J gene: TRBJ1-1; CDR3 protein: CASSFSGRLKNTEAFF
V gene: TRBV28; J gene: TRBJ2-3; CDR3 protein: CASSLSGTDTQYF
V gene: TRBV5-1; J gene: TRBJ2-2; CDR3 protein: CASSLAGGLALSNTGELFF
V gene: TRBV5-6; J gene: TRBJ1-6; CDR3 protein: CASSLGGADSPLHF
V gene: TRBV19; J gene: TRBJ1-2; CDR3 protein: CASSITSPGSGYTF
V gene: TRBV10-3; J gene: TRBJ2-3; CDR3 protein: CAISDVGTSEDTQYF
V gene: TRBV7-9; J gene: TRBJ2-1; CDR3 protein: CASRTSGDNEQFF
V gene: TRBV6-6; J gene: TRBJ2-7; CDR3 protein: CASSYRYEQYF
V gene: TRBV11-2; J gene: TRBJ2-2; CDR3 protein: CASSHRVGGELFF
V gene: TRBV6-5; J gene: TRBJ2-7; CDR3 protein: CASRYGYEQYF
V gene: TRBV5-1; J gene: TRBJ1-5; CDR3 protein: CASRLDSFNQPQHF
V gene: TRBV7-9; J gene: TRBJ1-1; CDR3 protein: CASSRTLVNTEAFF
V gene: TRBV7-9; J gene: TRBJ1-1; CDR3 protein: CASSRDTQNTEAFF
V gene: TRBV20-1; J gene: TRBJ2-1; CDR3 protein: CSAPPGPSSYNEQFF
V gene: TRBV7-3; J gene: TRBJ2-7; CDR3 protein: CASSSGTLSSYEQYF